Given below is one T cell receptor beta chain in context. For recovered donors of Cohort 3, there were two negative PCRs, clearance, or symptom resolution. This entry comes from a study of blood T cell repertoires in COVID-19. Looking at the study overall: PBMCs, B-cell-depleted T cells, or T cells were the source of the cDNA or gDNA that made up the material.

Per germline, CDR1 SGHRS and CDR2 YFSETQ. V was clipped by 3 bases and J by 1 base; unmatched bases: 4. The CDR3 sequence is 14 residues long. Original data processing: Reference gene primer amplification yielded estimated nucleated cell counts. Measured with immunoSEQ multiplex PCR; TCRdb has only the in-frame clones, and not every one. Clonal size and the V and J genes are those of that table, whereas D and trimming came from the DNA. The data show roughly 330,000 clones, around 87% seen once. Sequenced input: PBMCs or T cells enriched from blood (not recorded which). The clonotype was recovered from a woman under 40 who had recovered from COVID-19. This chain uses TRBV5-1 with TRBJ2-7, with TRBD1 matching 7 bases. The CDR3: CASSWGTASYEQYF. Here the CDR3 DNA reads TGCGCCAGCAGCTGGGGGACAGCTTCCTACGAGCAGTACTTC.